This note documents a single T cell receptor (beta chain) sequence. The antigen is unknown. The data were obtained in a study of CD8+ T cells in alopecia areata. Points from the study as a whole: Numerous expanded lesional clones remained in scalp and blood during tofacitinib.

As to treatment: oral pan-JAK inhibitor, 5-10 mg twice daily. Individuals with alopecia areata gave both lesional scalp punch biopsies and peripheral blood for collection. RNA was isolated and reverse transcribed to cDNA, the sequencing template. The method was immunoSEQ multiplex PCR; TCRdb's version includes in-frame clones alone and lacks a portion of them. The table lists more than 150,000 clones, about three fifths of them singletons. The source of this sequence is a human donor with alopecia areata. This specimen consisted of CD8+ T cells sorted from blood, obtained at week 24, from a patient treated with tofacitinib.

CDR3 in amino acids: CASSLGGARVEQFF. CDR3 nucleotide sequence: TGTGCCAGCAGCTTAGGCGGGGCCCGTGTGGAGCAGTTCTTC. This chain links TRBV11-2 with TRBJ2-1, with D perhaps matching TRBD2 (6 bases). V was cut by 1 base and J by 10 bases, with 14 bases left in between. Germline loops: CDR1 SGHAT, CDR2 FQNNGV. The CDR3 loop spans 14 amino acids.